The entry below describes one T cell receptor (beta chain). As yet, its antigen is unknown. Compared with germline, one end of the junction differs, possibly owing to a read error. This record belongs to a study of tumor and adjacent non-tumor tissue in lung cancer. About the study: Samples averaged roughly 4.4 million productive TCRbeta reads each.

This CDR3 contains 15 residues. CDR1 and CDR2 from the germline V gene are SGHAT and FQDESV (reference sequence). Study-wide points: Significantly higher TCR diversity was found in tumor than normal lung.

RNA was extracted from bulk tissue without any cell sorting. The normal lung tissue was taken more than 3 cm from the tumor edge. TCRbeta libraries were built with three rounds of nested PCR, modified from ARM-PCR. TCRdb called the multiplex PCR reads again in MiXCR, with one record for every CDR3 protein. The data hold more than 75,000 distinct CDR3 sequences, with 75% to 85% observed a single time. The sequence was obtained from a man aged 55 to 69 with small cell lung cancer. The sequenced sample was distant non-tumor lung tissue. The chain combines TRBV11-1 with TRBJ2-1, with D perhaps matching TRBD1 or TRBD2 (6 bases each). CDR3 bases: TGCGCCAGCAGCTTAGGGGGGACGACCTACAATGAGCAGTTCTTC. This gives the protein CASSLGGTTYNEQFF.